These 30 T cell receptor beta chains were sequenced from one sample in a study of T cell responses to AZD1222 COVID-19 vaccine. Generated by immunoSEQ multiplex PCR, the TCRdb table keeps only in-frame clones and is missing some. The sample lists around 120,000 clones, 85% to 90% seen once, with roughly 7% in the top ten. This material consisted of peripheral blood, taken 28 days after the second AZD1222 dose. The receptor source for this set is an adult who received the AZD1222 COVID-19 vaccine.

The rearrangement links TRBV6-4 to TRBJ2-1; 8 bases agree with TRBD2. CDR1 and CDR2 (germline): MRHNA, SNTAGT. This CDR3 spans 15 amino acids. With V trimmed by 2 bases and J by 8 bases, 8 bases remained unmatched. The CDR3 nucleotides are TGTGCCAGCAGTGACGGTCCAGCGGGAGAAGATGAGCAGTTCTTC. It codes for CASSDGPAGEDEQFF.

The genes are TRBV5-8 and TRBJ2-1, with 8 bases fitting TRBD2. Germline V CDR1 and CDR2: SGHTS, YDEGEE. V dropped 4 bases and J dropped 0; count of bases not matched to a gene: 6. The CDR3 consists of 16 residues. CDR3 loop: CASSHSGGNSYNEQFF. The CDR3, as DNA: TGTGCCAGCAGCCACTCGGGGGGGAACTCCTACAATGAGCAGTTCTTC.

In nucleotides, the CDR3 is TGTGCCAGCAGTTTTGGACAGCCCCAGCATTTT. Protein product: CASSFGQPQHF. The chain couples TRBV12-3 or TRBV12-4 to TRBJ1-5; D ambiguous. This CDR3 comprises 11 residues. Between the trimmed V and J ends, which lost 3 bases and 7 bases, there was a span of 4 bases.

V is TRBV5-4 and J is TRBJ2-1; D may be TRBD2 (5 bases). V dropped 7 bases and J dropped 10 bases, with 18 bases sitting between them. Per the germline V gene, CDR1 is SGHNT and CDR2 is YYREEE (reference sequence). This CDR3 comprises 13 residues. The CDR3 spells CASGLQLVGEQFF. Written as DNA, the CDR3 is TGTGCCAGCGGACTTCAGTTGGTCGGGGAGCAGTTCTTC.

This chain uses TRBV28 with TRBJ2-5, with D perhaps matching TRBD2 (5 bases). The V and J ends lost 5 bases and 5 bases respectively, with 15 bases between them. Germline V CDR1 and CDR2: MDHEN, SYDVKM. The CDR3 is made up of 14 amino acids. This CDR3 is CASSQSGPRETQYF. For the CDR3, the DNA is TGTGCCAGCAGTCAAAGCGGCCCCCGGGAGACCCAGTACTTC.

V and J are TRBV30 and TRBJ1-1; no definite D call. Germline CDR1 and CDR2: GTSNPN and SVGIG (reference sequence). The CDR3 runs 11 residues. V was clipped by 3 bases and J by 5 bases, with 7 bases between them. The CDR3 DNA reads as TGTGCCTGGAGCCTCGCGACTGAAGCTTTCTTT. It is translated as CAWSLATEAFF.

V and J are TRBV28 and TRBJ2-1; D might be TRBD2 (6 bases). This CDR3 comprises 15 residues. Trimming pared 5 bases from V and 7 bases from J, leaving 18 bases between. The V gene's germline CDR1 is MDHEN and CDR2 SYDVKM. The CDR3 loop reads CASSLWPNGGNEQFF. CDR3 coding DNA: TGTGCCAGCAGTCTTTGGCCTAATGGGGGGAATGAGCAGTTCTTC.

V and J are TRBV5-6 and TRBJ2-1; TRBD2 might be the D (5 bases). Germline V gene sequence: CDR1 SGHDT, CDR2 YYEEEE. There are 13 residues in the CDR3. V lost 4 bases, J lost 6 bases, and 11 bases lay in between. In nucleotides, the CDR3 is TGTGCCAGCAGCCGTCTAGGAGGCAATGAGCAGTTCTTC. This translates into CASSRLGGNEQFF.

This clone was detected once. This chain connects TRBV19 to TRBJ1-5; 8 bases line up with TRBD1. V gave up 7 bases and J gave up 2 bases; unmatched junction bases: 7. The CDR3 spans 15 residues. Germline V gene data show CDR1 as LNHDA and CDR2 as SQIVND (reference sequence). As DNA, the CDR3 is TGTGCCAGTACTGCGGACAGGGCTGGCAATCAGCCCCAGCATTTT. Its translation is CASTADRAGNQPQHF.

This clone was detected only once. The chain couples TRBV4-1 to TRBJ1-6; 7 bases map to TRBD1. V lost 6 bases, J lost 8 bases, and 7 bases stayed unmatched. CDR1 is MGHRA, CDR2 YSYEKL, per germline. This CDR3 comprises 14 residues. CDR3: CASRPQGGYSPLHF. CDR3 DNA: TGCGCCAGCAGGCCCCAGGGGGGGTATTCACCCCTCCACTTT.

V usage is TRBV5-4 and J usage is TRBJ2-7; 7 bases fit TRBD1. J lost 4 bases, V lost 4 bases, and 5 bases had no gene match. The CDR3 sequence is 13 residues long. The germline CDR1 and CDR2 sequences are SGHNT and YYREEE (reference sequence). This CDR3 reads CASSRGQVYEQYF. CDR3 in DNA: TGTGCCAGCAGCCGAGGACAGGTTTACGAGCAGTACTTC.

CDR3 nucleotide sequence: TGTGCCACCAGTGAGGGGGGCTTGGATAGCAATCAGCCCCAGCATTTT. It encodes CATSEGGLDSNQPQHF. V usage is TRBV24-1 and J usage is TRBJ1-5; perhaps TRBD1 as D (6 bases). The V and J ends lost 4 bases and 0 bases respectively, with 12 bases between them. Germline lookup yields CDR1 KGHDR and CDR2 SFDVKD. The CDR3 is 16 residues long.

The V call is TRBV6-2 or TRBV6-3, the J call TRBJ2-1, with D perhaps matching TRBD1 (5 bases). Germline-derived CDR1 and CDR2 are MNHEY and SVGEGT. Trimming shortened V by 2 bases and J by 1 base, and 9 bases separated the two germline ends. The CDR3 covers 15 residues. The CDR3 here is CASSYGAASYNEQFF. In DNA, the CDR3 is TGTGCCAGCAGTTACGGGGCGGCTTCCTACAATGAGCAGTTCTTC.

The V gene is TRBV2, the J gene TRBJ1-2; tentative D call: TRBD1 (6 bases). Germline V CDR1 and CDR2: SNHLY, FYNNEI. The CDR3 sequence is 12 residues long. The germline V and J ends were trimmed by 6 bases and 4 bases, with 9 bases remaining between them. CDR3 in amino acids: CASRETGYGYTF. DNA of the CDR3: TGTGCCAGCAGGGAGACAGGCTATGGCTACACCTTC.

This clone was found once. The chain joins TRBV9 to TRBJ1-1; TRBD1 might be the D (5 bases). Germline values: CDR1 SGDLS, CDR2 YYNGEE. Deletions cut 0 bases from V and 8 bases from J, with 11 bases between. The CDR3 is 13 amino acids. The DNA of the CDR3 is TGTGCCAGCAGCGTAGTGGGGCCTTCGGAAGCTTTCTTT. Its protein is CASSVVGPSEAFF.

The chain links TRBV3-1 (or the pseudogene TRBV3-2) to TRBJ2-7; the match to TRBD1 covers 8 bases. Trimming at V came to 4 bases and at J to 0 bases, leaving 8 bases not matched to a gene. Germline V gives CDR1 LGHDT, CDR2 YNNKEL (reference sequence). CDR3 length: 16 residues. CDR3 in amino acids: CASSRNQGAVSYEQYF. CDR3 coding DNA: TGTGCCAGCAGCCGGAACCAGGGGGCGGTCTCCTACGAGCAGTACTTC.

The V call is TRBV10-2, the J call TRBJ1-5, with D possibly being TRBD1 (6 bases). Deletions cut 2 bases from V and 2 bases from J, with 13 bases between. Germline values: CDR1 WSHSY, CDR2 SAAADI. This CDR3 is built from 16 residues. CDR3 amino acids: CASSETGAIGNQPQHF. DNA of the CDR3: TGCGCCAGCAGTGAGACGGGGGCAATTGGCAATCAGCCCCAGCATTTT.

This rearrangement joins TRBV11-2 to TRBJ2-7; D gene uncertain. Trimming stripped 2 bases from V and 0 bases from J, with 2 bases between. The CDR3 totals 12 residues. Germline CDR1 is SGHAT and CDR2 is FQNNGV. CDR3 DNA sequence: TGTGCCAGCAGCTTAATCTCCTACGAGCAGTACTTC. Encoded protein: CASSLISYEQYF.

The V gene is TRBV5-1, the J gene TRBJ2-2; 7 nucleotides agree with TRBD1. J lost 4 bases, V lost 6 bases, and 3 bases had no gene match. This CDR3 spans 13 amino acids. From germline, CDR1 is SGHRS and CDR2 YFSETQ. CDR3: CASMTGITGELFF. The CDR3 DNA is TGCGCCAGCATGACAGGGATCACCGGGGAGCTGTTTTTT.

The rearrangement links TRBV7-9 to TRBJ2-1, with D uncertain. The length of the CDR3 is 12 residues. Germline CDR1 reads SEHNR; CDR2 reads FQNEAQ (reference sequence). The germline V and J ends were trimmed by 3 bases and 8 bases, with 8 bases remaining between them. CDR3 loop: CASSFPDYEQFF. CDR3 nucleotide sequence: TGTGCCAGCAGCTTCCCTGACTATGAGCAGTTCTTC. Filled out from reference TRBV7-9 and TRBJ2-1, the complete variable domain reads DTGVSQNPRHKITKRGQNVTFRCDPISEHNRLYWYRQTLGQGPEFLTYFQNEAQLEKSRLLSDRFSAERPKGSFSTLEIQRTEQGDSAMYLCASSFPDYEQFFGPGTRLTVL.

J is TRBJ2-7 and V is TRBV30, with D hard to call. Trimming cost V 7 bases and J 0 bases, with 13 bases left between them. This CDR3 has 13 amino acids. The V gene's germline CDR1 is GTSNPN and CDR2 SVGIG (reference sequence). This CDR3 reads CASIGLSSYEQYF. The CDR3 DNA follows: TGTGCCTCCATTGGGCTTAGCTCCTACGAGCAGTACTTC.

The chain carries TRBV24-1 and TRBJ1-2; D is possibly TRBD1 (6 bases). The germline gives CDR1 KGHDR, CDR2 SFDVKD. The length of the CDR3 is 17 residues. V lost 6 bases to trimming and J lost 4 bases, with 23 bases between them. CDR3 DNA: TGTGCCACCAGTCCCAAGTTCCGGGGGCGTTTCGTCTATGGCTACACCTTC. Translation: CATSPKFRGRFVYGYTF.

The genes are TRBV28 and TRBJ1-1; TRBD1 might be the D (5 bases). Trimming took 9 bases from V and 8 from J, leaving 13 bases between them. CDR1 and CDR2 from the germline V gene are MDHEN and SYDVKM. This CDR3 is built from 11 residues. In DNA form, the CDR3 reads TGTGCCAGTTGGGGGGTTGCGGAAGCTTTCTTT. This codes for CASWGVAEAFF.

V and J are TRBV29-1 and TRBJ2-7; D gene unclear. This CDR3 contains 14 residues. Germline CDR1 is SQVTM and CDR2 is ANQGSEA. The V and J ends lost 5 bases and 7 bases respectively, with 21 bases between them. CDR3 amino acids: CSVCIDGVNGEQYF. CDR3 in DNA: TGCAGCGTTTGTATTGACGGCGTAAATGGGGAGCAGTACTTC.

The V call is TRBV9, the J call TRBJ2-7, with D perhaps assigned TRBD1 or TRBD2 (5 bases each). CDR3 length equals 15 residues. CDR1 and CDR2 (germline): SGDLS, YYNGEE. V lost 0 bases, J lost 3 bases, and 13 bases lay in between. The CDR3 bases are TGTGCCAGCAGCGTAGCTCCGGGACGGAGCTACGAGCAGTACTTC. Translating it yields CASSVAPGRSYEQYF.

The chain combines TRBV3-1 (or the pseudogene TRBV3-2) with TRBJ1-2; perhaps TRBD1 as D (6 bases). Trimming took 1 base from V and 13 from J, leaving 13 bases between them. The CDR3 loop spans 12 amino acids. CDR1 LGHDT and CDR2 YNNKEL come from the germline V gene (reference sequence). The chain's CDR3 is CASSQATGRGTF. CDR3 DNA: TGTGCCAGCAGCCAAGCCACAGGGAGAGGCACCTTC.

CDR3 DNA: TGCGCCAGCAGCCTCCGGGACAGGGGGCGACGAACTACCGGGGAGCTGTTTTTT. It encodes CASSLRDRGRRTTGELFF. The chain combines TRBV5-1 with TRBJ2-2; 12 bases are shared with TRBD1. Germline loops: CDR1 SGHRS, CDR2 YFSETQ. The CDR3 is 18 residues long. V was clipped by 4 bases and J by 5 bases; unmatched bases: 12.

The chain recombines TRBV27 with TRBJ2-5; D may be TRBD2 (6 bases). CDR1 is MNHEY, CDR2 SMNVEV, per germline (reference sequence). V was pared by 3 bases and J by 1 base, with 21 bases between. The CDR3 runs to 18 residues. CDR3 protein: CASSFSPQPRGSQETQYF. CDR3 DNA sequence: TGTGCCAGCAGTTTCTCCCCCCAGCCCCGGGGGAGCCAAGAGACCCAGTACTTC.

This clone was seen just once. The genes are TRBV11-3 and TRBJ2-2; no definite D call. Trimming took 1 base from V and 2 from J, leaving 8 bases between them. This CDR3 has 15 amino acids. The germline CDR1 and CDR2 sequences are SGHNT and YENEEA. CDR3 sequence (DNA): TGTGCCAGCAGCTTAGGCCTAGTTAACACCGGGGAGCTGTTTTTT. This translates into CASSLGLVNTGELFF.

The rearrangement links TRBV6-5 to TRBJ2-7; no clear D. This CDR3 is 12 amino acids long. CDR1 and CDR2 from the germline V gene are MNHEY and SVGAGI. V lost 2 bases and J lost 4, with 6 bases in between. The CDR3: CASSYNGYEQYF. The CDR3 DNA sequence: TGTGCCAGCAGTTACAATGGTTACGAGCAGTACTTC.